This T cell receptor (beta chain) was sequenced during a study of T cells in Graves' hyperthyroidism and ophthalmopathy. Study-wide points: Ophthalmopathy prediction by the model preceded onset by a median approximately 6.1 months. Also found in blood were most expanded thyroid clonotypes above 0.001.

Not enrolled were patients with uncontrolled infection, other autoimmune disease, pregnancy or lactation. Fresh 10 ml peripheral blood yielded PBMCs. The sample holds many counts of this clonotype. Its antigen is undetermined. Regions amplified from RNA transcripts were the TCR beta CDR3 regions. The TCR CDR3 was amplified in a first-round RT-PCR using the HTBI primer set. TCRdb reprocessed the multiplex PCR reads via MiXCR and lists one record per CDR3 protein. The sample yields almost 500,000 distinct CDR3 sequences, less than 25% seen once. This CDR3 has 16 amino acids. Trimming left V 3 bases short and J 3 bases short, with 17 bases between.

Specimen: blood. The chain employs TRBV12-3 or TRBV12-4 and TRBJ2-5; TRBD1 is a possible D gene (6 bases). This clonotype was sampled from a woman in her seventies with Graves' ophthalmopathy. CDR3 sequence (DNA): TGTGCCAGCAGTTTTCAGGCAGGGGTTGGGGAAGAGACCCAGTACTTC. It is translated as CASSFQAGVGEETQYF.